These 8 T cell receptor beta chains came from one sample sequenced in a study of shared clonotypes between healthy human individuals. Produced via immunoSEQ multiplex PCR; TCRdb's table is partial and in-frame only. The sample has about 2.4 million clones, approximately 90% seen once. The sample taken for sequencing was naive CD4+ T cells sorted from blood. Subset of the sample: CD45RA+ positively selected. These receptor sequences come from a man aged 18 to 29 in good health.

In this sample, this clone turned up once. The chain uses TRBV11-2 and TRBJ2-1, with a tentative D call TRBD2 (5 bases). Germline-derived CDR1 and CDR2 are SGHAT and FQNNGV. This CDR3 has 17 residues. The V gene lost 2 bases and the J gene lost 0 bases, with 14 bases spanning the gap. The CDR3 DNA sequence: TGTGCCAGCAGCTTAACCACTAGTGCCCGCTCCTACAATGAGCAGTTCTTC. Its protein product is CASSLTTSARSYNEQFF.

The chain employs TRBV6-6 and TRBJ2-7; D unclear. Trimming pared 5 bases from V and 1 base from J, leaving 15 bases between. CDR3 length equals 15 residues. Germline V gene sequence: CDR1 MNHNY, CDR2 SVGAGI (reference sequence). In nucleotides, the CDR3 is TGTGCCAGCAGTACCAGGCGAGCCCAATCCTACGAGCAGTACTTC. It is translated as CASSTRRAQSYEQYF.

The chain has TRBV9 and TRBJ2-7; weak D call: TRBD1 (6 bases). The V gene's germline CDR1 is SGDLS and CDR2 YYNGEE. Trimming shortened V by 0 bases and J by 1 base, and 14 bases separated the two germline ends. The CDR3 consists of 16 residues. The CDR3 is CASSVEAGVGSYEQYF. The CDR3 region has the DNA TGTGCCAGCAGCGTAGAAGCAGGGGTGGGATCCTACGAGCAGTACTTC.

This chain joins TRBV5-1 and TRBJ2-2; D gene uncertain. With 0 bases removed from V and 3 bases from J, the gap between germline ends came to 9 bases. The CDR3 runs 15 residues. The V gene's germline CDR1 is SGHRS and CDR2 YFSETQ. The CDR3 here is CASSLDPRDTGELFF. DNA for the CDR3: TGCGCCAGCAGCTTGGATCCGAGAGACACCGGGGAGCTGTTTTTT.

The chain combines TRBV6-5 with TRBJ2-3, with D perhaps TRBD2 (6 bases). This CDR3 spans 13 amino acids. Germline lookup yields CDR1 MNHEY and CDR2 SVGAGI. V was cut by 2 bases and J by 9 bases, with 12 bases left in between. The CDR3 bases are TGTGCCAGCAGTTACGGAGGGGAACAAACGCAGTATTTT. This translates into CASSYGGEQTQYF.

The rearrangement links TRBV6-6 to TRBJ2-7, with D perhaps matching TRBD2 (7 bases). The CDR3 covers 15 residues. Trimming left V 0 bases short and J 2 bases short, with 11 bases between. The germline CDR1 and CDR2 sequences are MNHNY and SVGAGI (reference sequence). As DNA, the CDR3 is TGTGCCAGCAGTTACTCGGGGGGGCCGACCTACGAGCAGTACTTC. Its protein product is CASSYSGGPTYEQYF.

Concerning this clone itself: At one end the junction does not follow the germline gene, possibly because of a read error. Here the CDR3 reads CAITEGQGNYGYTF. The CDR3 DNA follows: TGTGCCATCACTGAGGGACAGGGGAACTATGGCTACACCTTC. The V and J genes are TRBV10-3 and TRBJ1-2, with 10 bases identical to TRBD1. This CDR3 is built from 14 residues. Germline CDR1 and CDR2: ENHRY and SYGVKD.

The V gene is TRBV4-2, the J gene TRBJ1-3; D is uncertain. The CDR3 extends over 13 amino acids. CDR1 and CDR2 from the germline V gene are LGHNA and YNFKEQ. The V end was cut by 0 bases, the J end by 15 bases, with 15 bases between. The CDR3 sequence: CASSQDSGSRGYF. In DNA form, the CDR3 reads TGTGCCAGCAGCCAAGATTCGGGCAGTCGGGGATATTTT.